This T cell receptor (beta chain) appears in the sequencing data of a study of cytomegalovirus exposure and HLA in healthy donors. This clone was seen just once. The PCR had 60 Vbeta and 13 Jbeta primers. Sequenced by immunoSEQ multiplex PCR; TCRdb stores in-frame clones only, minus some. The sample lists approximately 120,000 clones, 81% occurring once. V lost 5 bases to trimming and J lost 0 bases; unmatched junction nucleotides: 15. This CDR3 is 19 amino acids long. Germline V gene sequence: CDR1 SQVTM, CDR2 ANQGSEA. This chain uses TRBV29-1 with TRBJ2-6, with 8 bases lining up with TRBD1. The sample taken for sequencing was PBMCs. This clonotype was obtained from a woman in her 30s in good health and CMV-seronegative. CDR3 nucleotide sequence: TGCAGCGTTATGAAGGGGACAGGTTGGGGGGTCTCTGGGGCCAACGTCCTGACTTTC. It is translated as CSVMKGTGWGVSGANVLTF.